The rows below give T cell receptor beta chains drawn from one sample of a study of blood T cells in healthy people across ages. TCRdb recomputed calls from the 5' RACE reads with MiXCR, one row per CDR3 protein. This sample has 500,000 to 700,000 distinct CDR3 sequences; approximately 30% occur once, and the top ten carry 15% to 19%. The sequenced sample consisted of blood. These receptors all stem from a woman older than 75 in good health. The CDR3 runs from the conserved cysteine through the conserved F or W. A D gene is named only where the DNA matches it firmly. Clone size is not always given. Where it is, it says once, few, many or a class for expanded clones.

abundance: many; v_gene: TRBV5-6; d_gene: .; j_gene: TRBJ1-2; CDR3nt: TGTGCCAGCAGCTGGCGGCCCGTTTCGGGAGGCTACACCTTC; CDR3aa: CASSWRPVSGGYTF
abundance: few; v_gene: TRBV15; d_gene: TRBD1; j_gene: TRBJ1-5; CDR3nt: TGTGCCACCAGCAGCGACCAGGGGGCGAGGACTCAGCCCCAGCATTTT; CDR3aa: CATSSDQGARTQPQHF
abundance: .; v_gene: TRBV29-1; d_gene: .; j_gene: TRBJ1-2; CDR3nt: TGCAGCGTTGAAGTGGACCCGGAGGACTATGGCTACACCTTC; CDR3aa: CSVEVDPEDYGYTF
abundance: many; v_gene: TRBV9; d_gene: .; j_gene: TRBJ1-6; CDR3nt: TGTGCCAGCACCACAGGGTTCTCAAGCTCCTATAATTCACCCCTCCACTTT; CDR3aa: CASTTGFSSSYNSPLHF
abundance: many; v_gene: TRBV20-1; d_gene: TRBD1; j_gene: TRBJ2-7; CDR3nt: TGCAGTGCTAGAGCAGGGGGCTCCTACAATGAGCAGTACTTC; CDR3aa: CSARAGGSYNEQYF
abundance: .; v_gene: TRBV6-5; d_gene: .; j_gene: TRBJ1-3; CDR3nt: TGTGCCAGCAGGCCGTACAGGGTCTCTGGAAACACCATATATTTT; CDR3aa: CASRPYRVSGNTIYF
abundance: .; v_gene: TRBV5-6; d_gene: .; j_gene: TRBJ1-2; CDR3nt: TGTGCCAGCAGCTTACCGGGACGGAACTATGGCTACACCTTC; CDR3aa: CASSLPGRNYGYTF
abundance: .; v_gene: TRBV28; d_gene: .; j_gene: TRBJ1-2; CDR3nt: TGTGCCAGCAGGCTAAGGGGCAGCCCTAGCTATGGCTACACCTTC; CDR3aa: CASRLRGSPSYGYTF
abundance: few; v_gene: TRBV6-1; d_gene: .; j_gene: TRBJ1-6; CDR3nt: TGTGCCAGCAGCCCTCAACAGGGTAGCTCCTATAATTCACCCCTCCACTTT; CDR3aa: CASSPQQGSSYNSPLHF
abundance: many; v_gene: TRBV7-3; d_gene: TRBD2; j_gene: TRBJ2-7; CDR3nt: TGCGCCAGCAGCTTAGGGCCCGGACTAGGGGAGCAGTACTTC; CDR3aa: CASSLGPGLGEQYF
abundance: many; v_gene: TRBV20-1; d_gene: .; j_gene: TRBJ2-7; CDR3nt: TGCAGTGCTAGAGATTTTCCCCTAACCTACGAGCAGTACTTC; CDR3aa: CSARDFPLTYEQYF
abundance: .; v_gene: TRBV12-3/TRBV12-4; d_gene: .; j_gene: TRBJ2-7; CDR3nt: TGTGCCAGCAGTCCCAGGACGATCTCCTACGAGCAGTACTTC; CDR3aa: CASSPRTISYEQYF
abundance: .; v_gene: TRBV7-2; d_gene: .; j_gene: TRBJ2-1; CDR3nt: TGTGCCAGCAGCTTAGGAGTTAGCAGGGTCCACAATGAGCAGTTCTTC; CDR3aa: CASSLGVSRVHNEQFF
abundance: once; v_gene: TRBV12-3/TRBV12-4; d_gene: TRBD2; j_gene: TRBJ2-5; CDR3nt: TGTGCCAGCAGTACCCGTGGGAGCGGGGGCCCTAAAGAGACCCAGTACTTC; CDR3aa: CASSTRGSGGPKETQYF
abundance: few; v_gene: TRBV7-9; d_gene: .; j_gene: TRBJ2-2; CDR3nt: TGTGCCAGCAGCATGGTCAGGGCCGACACCGGGGAGCTGTTTTTT; CDR3aa: CASSMVRADTGELFF
abundance: many; v_gene: TRBV6-1; d_gene: .; j_gene: TRBJ1-5; CDR3nt: TGTGCCAGCAGTGTAAATAGCAATCAGCCCCAGCATTTT; CDR3aa: CASSVNSNQPQHF
abundance: .; v_gene: TRBV2; d_gene: TRBD1; j_gene: TRBJ1-2; CDR3nt: TGTGCCAGCTCAGGGGGCACCTATCGCTATGGCTACACCTTC; CDR3aa: CASSGGTYRYGYTF
abundance: .; v_gene: TRBV7-6; d_gene: .; j_gene: TRBJ2-7; CDR3nt: TGTGCCAGCAGCCCATCGGGGGCAGGTCATAACGAGCAGTACTTC; CDR3aa: CASSPSGAGHNEQYF
abundance: .; v_gene: TRBV12-3/TRBV12-4; d_gene: .; j_gene: TRBJ2-4; CDR3nt: TGTGCCAGCAGTTATACAGGAGAAATTCAGTACTTC; CDR3aa: CASSYTGEIQYF
abundance: many; v_gene: TRBV5-1; d_gene: .; j_gene: TRBJ1-1; CDR3nt: TGCGCCAGCAGCACGGAAGGTAGGGTCACTGAAGCTTTCTTT; CDR3aa: CASSTEGRVTEAFF
abundance: .; v_gene: TRBV30; d_gene: TRBD1; j_gene: TRBJ1-1; CDR3nt: TGTGCCTGGAGGAACAGGGGGCGGACTGAAGCTTTCTTT; CDR3aa: CAWRNRGRTEAFF
abundance: .; v_gene: TRBV7-2; d_gene: .; j_gene: TRBJ1-4; CDR3nt: TGTGCCAGCAGCCCCCGGGGCCGGGCTGAAAAACTGTTTTTT; CDR3aa: CASSPRGRAEKLFF
abundance: .; v_gene: TRBV12-5; d_gene: .; j_gene: TRBJ2-3; CDR3nt: TGTGCTAGTGGAACCGGGACTCACACAGATACGCAGTATTTT; CDR3aa: CASGTGTHTDTQYF
abundance: many; v_gene: TRBV12-3/TRBV12-4; d_gene: .; j_gene: TRBJ2-3; CDR3nt: TGTGCCAGCAGTTTAAGGCTCGGAACAGATACGCAGTATTTT; CDR3aa: CASSLRLGTDTQYF
abundance: .; v_gene: TRBV4-2; d_gene: TRBD2; j_gene: TRBJ2-2; CDR3nt: TGTGCCAGCAGCCAAGGTCCGGCGGGGGGGACGAAAAACACCGGGGAGCTGTTTTTT; CDR3aa: CASSQGPAGGTKNTGELFF
abundance: many; v_gene: TRBV29-1; d_gene: TRBD2; j_gene: TRBJ2-3; CDR3nt: TGCAGCGTTAGGTCTGCGCGGGGGAGCACAGATACGCAGTATTTT; CDR3aa: CSVRSARGSTDTQYF
abundance: .; v_gene: TRBV20-1; d_gene: .; j_gene: TRBJ1-2; CDR3nt: TGCAGTGCCGCTGGGCGCGATGGCTACACCTTC; CDR3aa: CSAAGRDGYTF
abundance: .; v_gene: TRBV3-1; d_gene: .; j_gene: TRBJ2-3; CDR3nt: TGTGCCAGCAGCTCTAGCTGGGGGTCCCGCCTGGTTTCTCCAGATACGCAGTATTTT; CDR3aa: CASSSSWGSRLVSPDTQYF
abundance: .; v_gene: TRBV2; d_gene: TRBD1; j_gene: TRBJ2-7; CDR3nt: TGTGCCAGCAGGAGGGACAGGGGGCCCGACGAGCAGTACTTC; CDR3aa: CASRRDRGPDEQYF
abundance: many; v_gene: TRBV6-1; d_gene: .; j_gene: TRBJ1-1; CDR3nt: TGTGCCAGCATTGGGCGGATTAACACTGAAGCTTTCTTT; CDR3aa: CASIGRINTEAFF
abundance: .; v_gene: TRBV25-1; d_gene: .; j_gene: TRBJ1-6; CDR3nt: TGTGCCAGCAGCGGGGAATCCTATAATTCACCCCTCCACTTT; CDR3aa: CASSGESYNSPLHF
abundance: few; v_gene: TRBV5-1; d_gene: .; j_gene: TRBJ1-1; CDR3nt: TGCGCCAGCAGCTTCGGCGGGCGAACCTACACTGAAGCTTTCTTT; CDR3aa: CASSFGGRTYTEAFF
abundance: few; v_gene: TRBV18; d_gene: .; j_gene: TRBJ2-1; CDR3nt: TGTGCCAGCTCACCACGAGAGAATGAGCAGTTCTTC; CDR3aa: CASSPRENEQFF
abundance: many; v_gene: TRBV5-4; d_gene: .; j_gene: TRBJ2-7; CDR3nt: TGTGCCAGCAGCTTACAGGGGAGGCACGAGCAGTACTTC; CDR3aa: CASSLQGRHEQYF
abundance: few; v_gene: TRBV15; d_gene: .; j_gene: TRBJ1-6; CDR3nt: TGTGCCACCAGTCTGGGGGCCAATTCACCCCTCCACTTT; CDR3aa: CATSLGANSPLHF
abundance: many; v_gene: TRBV20-1; d_gene: TRBD2; j_gene: TRBJ2-5; CDR3nt: TGCAGTGCTAGGGACGCAACTAGCGATGCCCTTGGCGAGACCCAGTACTTC; CDR3aa: CSARDATSDALGETQYF
abundance: .; v_gene: TRBV20-1; d_gene: .; j_gene: TRBJ2-7; CDR3nt: TGCAGTGCTAGAGTTAAGGCAGAGAAAGGAACCCAGTACTTC; CDR3aa: CSARVKAEKGTQYF
abundance: few; v_gene: TRBV7-2; d_gene: .; j_gene: TRBJ2-2; CDR3nt: TGTGCCAGCAGGAGGCCGGGGACCGGGGAGCTGTTTTTT; CDR3aa: CASRRPGTGELFF
abundance: few; v_gene: TRBV30; d_gene: TRBD1; j_gene: TRBJ1-4; CDR3nt: TGTGCCTGGACCGGACAGGAAAGTGAAAAACTGTTTTTT; CDR3aa: CAWTGQESEKLFF
abundance: many; v_gene: TRBV6-5; d_gene: .; j_gene: TRBJ1-5; CDR3nt: TGTGCCAGCAGATCCATCAGGGACCGCAATCAGCCCCAGCATTTT; CDR3aa: CASRSIRDRNQPQHF
abundance: few; v_gene: TRBV18; d_gene: .; j_gene: TRBJ1-4; CDR3nt: TGTGCCAGCTCACCAGAGGCAGGCGGCCGGGAAGGACTGTTTTTT; CDR3aa: CASSPEAGGREGLFF
abundance: .; v_gene: TRBV11-2; d_gene: .; j_gene: TRBJ2-7; CDR3nt: TGTGCCAGCAGCTCCCGGACTACCGACAATGAGCAGTACTTC; CDR3aa: CASSSRTTDNEQYF
abundance: many; v_gene: TRBV5-1; d_gene: TRBD1; j_gene: TRBJ2-7; CDR3nt: TGCGCCAGCAGCCGATGGACAGGGACGTCGGGGGAGCAGTACTTC; CDR3aa: CASSRWTGTSGEQYF
abundance: many; v_gene: TRBV4-3; d_gene: TRBD2; j_gene: TRBJ2-5; CDR3nt: TGCGCCAGCAGCTTAACTAGCGGGGGGGTTCAAGAGACCCAGTACTTC; CDR3aa: CASSLTSGGVQETQYF
abundance: many; v_gene: TRBV27; d_gene: .; j_gene: TRBJ2-7; CDR3nt: TGTGCCAGCAGCCCCCGGGCCCTAACATACGAGCAGTACTTC; CDR3aa: CASSPRALTYEQYF
abundance: .; v_gene: TRBV7-2; d_gene: TRBD2; j_gene: TRBJ2-2; CDR3nt: TGTGCCAGCAGCTTAGTAGGCCAGCGGGGGGTATATACCGGGGAGCTGTTTTTT; CDR3aa: CASSLVGQRGVYTGELFF
abundance: many; v_gene: TRBV7-9; d_gene: .; j_gene: TRBJ2-7; CDR3nt: TGTGCCAGCAGCTTACCGGGGATACGAGAGCAGTACTTC; CDR3aa: CASSLPGIREQYF
abundance: many; v_gene: TRBV30; d_gene: .; j_gene: TRBJ1-2; CDR3nt: TGTGCCTGGAGTACGGGGGTCGCTAGCTATGGCTACACCTTC; CDR3aa: CAWSTGVASYGYTF
abundance: .; v_gene: TRBV5-1; d_gene: TRBD1; j_gene: TRBJ2-7; CDR3nt: TGCGCCAGCAGCCTGGGACAGATCTCCTACGAGCAGTACTTC; CDR3aa: CASSLGQISYEQYF
abundance: many; v_gene: TRBV7-9; d_gene: .; j_gene: TRBJ2-1; CDR3nt: TGTGCCAGCAGTCCGCGGGGTAGCTCCTACAATGAGCAGTTCTTC; CDR3aa: CASSPRGSSYNEQFF
abundance: .; v_gene: TRBV7-2; d_gene: .; j_gene: TRBJ2-7; CDR3nt: TGTGCCAGCAGCTTAGGAGGGTTAAGAAGTCCCTACGAGCAGTACTTC; CDR3aa: CASSLGGLRSPYEQYF
abundance: many; v_gene: TRBV30; d_gene: TRBD1; j_gene: TRBJ2-7; CDR3nt: TGTGCCTGGATGCTAGGGACAGGGGGCTACGAGCAGTACTTC; CDR3aa: CAWMLGTGGYEQYF
abundance: many; v_gene: TRBV5-1; d_gene: .; j_gene: TRBJ1-1; CDR3nt: TGCGCCAGCAGCTCCAGCAGAATCAACACTGAAGCTTTCTTT; CDR3aa: CASSSSRINTEAFF
abundance: .; v_gene: TRBV7-2; d_gene: TRBD1; j_gene: TRBJ1-5; CDR3nt: TGTGCCTGCAGCCCTCGACAGGGAGGTCAGCCCCAGCATTTT; CDR3aa: CACSPRQGGQPQHF
abundance: many; v_gene: TRBV12-3/TRBV12-4; d_gene: .; j_gene: TRBJ2-7; CDR3nt: TGTGCCAGCAGCCAAACACCCTACGAGCAGTACTTC; CDR3aa: CASSQTPYEQYF
abundance: .; v_gene: TRBV12-3/TRBV12-4; d_gene: TRBD2; j_gene: TRBJ2-3; CDR3nt: TGTGCCAGCAGCTTGACTAGAGCGGGGGCAGATACGCAGTATTTT; CDR3aa: CASSLTRAGADTQYF
abundance: .; v_gene: TRBV20-1; d_gene: TRBD2; j_gene: TRBJ2-5; CDR3nt: TGCAGTGCAACAAGCGGGAGTCGGGACCTAGAGACCCAGTACTTC; CDR3aa: CSATSGSRDLETQYF